This TCR beta chain was retrieved from a study of cytomegalovirus exposure and HLA in healthy donors. About the research overall: Unique TCR beta sequences numbering approximately 120 million came from about 179 million T cells in an earlier analysis.

The study ran its PCR with 60 Vbeta and 13 Jbeta primers. Repertoires were generated with immunoSEQ multiplex PCR, while TCRdb's copy carries only in-frame clones and drops some. The sample contains about 140,000 clones, approximately 71% of which appear only once. The germline V gene has CDR1 MRHNA and CDR2 SNTAGT. The ends lost 6 bases at V and 5 bases at J; junction bases unmatched: 4. This CDR3 contains 14 residues. There are a few counts of this clone. The receptor comes from a man aged 25 to 40 in good health and CMV-seropositive. The chain couples TRBV6-4 to TRBJ2-1, with 10 bases fitting TRBD1. Input material: PBMCs. The CDR3 sequence: CASSPGQGHNEQFF. CDR3 nucleotide sequence: TGTGCCAGCAGCCCGGGACAGGGGCACAATGAGCAGTTCTTC.